Listed below are T cell receptor beta chains from one sample, sequenced in a study of TIL therapy for anti-PD-1-resistant metastatic lung cancer. The data were produced by immunoSEQ multiplex PCR, yet TCRdb's version contains in-frame clones alone and is incomplete. The table shows tens of thousands of clones, with approximately 86% occurring only once. The sequencing here drew on blood, taken at baseline. Receptor source: a person aged 25 to 80 with non-small cell lung cancer. Both conserved end residues are part of each CDR3. D genes are given only for firm matches. The size field is filled for only some rows; it gives once, few, many or a size class.

CDR3,DNA,D,V,J,size
CASSRGTSGRGGTGELFF,TGTGCCAGCAGCCGCGGGACTAGCGGGAGAGGGGGAACCGGGGAGCTGTTTTTT,TRBD2,TRBV7-3,TRBJ2-2,.
CASSRTGGMNQPQHF,TGTGCCAGCAGTCGGACAGGGGGTATGAATCAGCCCCAGCATTTT,TRBD1,TRBV27,TRBJ1-5,.
CATSRDRGAYTEAFF,TGTGCCACCAGCAGAGATCGGGGGGCTTACACTGAAGCTTTCTTT,.,TRBV15,TRBJ1-1,.
CATGAKGQVNTGELFF,TGTGCCACCGGAGCTAAGGGACAGGTGAACACCGGGGAGCTGTTTTTT,TRBD1,TRBV24-1,TRBJ2-2,few
CASSLAAGGTNTEAFF,TGCGCCAGCAGCTTGGCGGCAGGGGGGACGAACACTGAAGCTTTCTTT,TRBD1,TRBV5-1,TRBJ1-1,few
CASSTSHGGNSPLHF,TGTGCCAGCAGTACTAGCCACGGAGGCAATTCACCCCTCCACTTT,.,TRBV28,TRBJ1-6,.
CASSLGRGPRGYTF,TGTGCCAGCAGCTTGGGCAGGGGGCCTCGTGGCTACACCTTC,TRBD1,TRBV5-8,TRBJ1-2,.
CASSFGWSEYF,TGTGCCAGCAGTTTTGGATGGTCGGAGTACTTC,.,TRBV12-3/TRBV12-4,TRBJ2-5,.
CASSSPGTSAYHTQYF,TGTGCCAGCAGCTCCCCGGGGACTAGCGCCTATCATACGCAGTATTTT,TRBD2,TRBV5-4,TRBJ2-3,.
CASHDSYEQYF,TGTGCCAGTCACGATTCCTACGAGCAGTACTTC,.,TRBV6-5,TRBJ2-7,few